The rows below give T cell receptor beta chains drawn from one sample of a study of Graves' ophthalmopathy and Graves' hyperthyroidism. MiXCR, run by TCRdb on the multiplex PCR reads, gives a single entry per CDR3 protein. The table records 150,000 to 200,000 distinct CDR3 sequences, approximately 40% of them present only once. The specimen sequenced was peripheral blood. The receptors come from a man under 40 with Graves' ophthalmopathy. The CDR3 runs from the conserved cysteine through the conserved F or W. Each record gives: CDR3 DNA, CDR3 protein, V gene, D gene, J gene, clone size. The D gene is left open where the match is weak. Where a row states a size, it is once, few, many or the class of an expanded clone; other rows omit it.

CDR3nt: TGTGCCAGCAGTTACCAGGGGGCGAGGGGTTACGAGCAGTACTTC
CDR3aa: CASSYQGARGYEQYF
v_gene: TRBV6-5
d_gene: TRBD1
j_gene: TRBJ2-7
abundance: -

CDR3nt: TGTGCCAGCAGCTTAGGGCCGAAGAACACTGAAGCTTTCTTT
CDR3aa: CASSLGPKNTEAFF
v_gene: TRBV7-8
d_gene: -
j_gene: TRBJ1-1
abundance: many

CDR3nt: TGCGCCAGCACCCAGGGTAGCACAGATACGCAGTATTTT
CDR3aa: CASTQGSTDTQYF
v_gene: TRBV5-1
d_gene: -
j_gene: TRBJ2-3
abundance: -

CDR3nt: TGTGCCAGCAGCCGACAGCCAAACACCGGGGAGCTGTTTTTT
CDR3aa: CASSRQPNTGELFF
v_gene: TRBV2
d_gene: -
j_gene: TRBJ2-2
abundance: -

CDR3nt: TGTGCCTGGGCCCCTGGGGTACTGAACACTGAAGCTTTCTTT
CDR3aa: CAWAPGVLNTEAFF
v_gene: TRBV30
d_gene: -
j_gene: TRBJ1-1
abundance: many

CDR3nt: TGTGCCAGCTCTGAGCAGCCACCGCGTTACGAGCAGTACTTC
CDR3aa: CASSEQPPRYEQYF
v_gene: TRBV28
d_gene: -
j_gene: TRBJ2-7
abundance: many

CDR3nt: TGTGCCAGCAGCTTAACTCTAGCGGGGAAGGAGGCCCAGTACTTC
CDR3aa: CASSLTLAGKEAQYF
v_gene: TRBV11-2
d_gene: TRBD2
j_gene: TRBJ2-5
abundance: many

CDR3nt: TGTGCCAGCAGCTTCCCGGGAGTGGAGACCCAGTACTTC
CDR3aa: CASSFPGVETQYF
v_gene: TRBV7-8
d_gene: -
j_gene: TRBJ2-5
abundance: -

CDR3nt: TGTGCCAGCAGTGGAGGGCGGGAAGAGACCCAGTACTTC
CDR3aa: CASSGGREETQYF
v_gene: TRBV2
d_gene: -
j_gene: TRBJ2-5
abundance: -

CDR3nt: TGTGCCAGCAGTACGATGGGATTCGGTCAGCCCCAGCATTTT
CDR3aa: CASSTMGFGQPQHF
v_gene: TRBV12-3/TRBV12-4
d_gene: -
j_gene: TRBJ1-5
abundance: -

CDR3nt: TGTGCCAGCAGTTACTCGAGGGCCGGGACAGACCCTGAAGCTTTCTTT
CDR3aa: CASSYSRAGTDPEAFF
v_gene: TRBV6-5
d_gene: TRBD1
j_gene: TRBJ1-1
abundance: -

CDR3nt: TGTGCCAGCAGGAGGACAGAGGGTGCTACTGAAGCTTTCTTT
CDR3aa: CASRRTEGATEAFF
v_gene: TRBV12-3/TRBV12-4
d_gene: -
j_gene: TRBJ1-1
abundance: -

CDR3nt: TGTGCCAGCAGCTTTAGGGTCTTGTCGACCGGGGCCAACGTCCTGACTTTC
CDR3aa: CASSFRVLSTGANVLTF
v_gene: TRBV11-2
d_gene: -
j_gene: TRBJ2-6
abundance: -

CDR3nt: TGTGCCAGTAGTATAAGGTGGGATTCCACTGAAGCTTTCTTT
CDR3aa: CASSIRWDSTEAFF
v_gene: TRBV19
d_gene: -
j_gene: TRBJ1-1
abundance: many

CDR3nt: TGTGCCAGCCGGACAGGGACCACCTACGAGCAGTACTTC
CDR3aa: CASRTGTTYEQYF
v_gene: TRBV6-1
d_gene: TRBD1
j_gene: TRBJ2-7
abundance: once

CDR3nt: TGTGCCAGCAGTTTAGCGGGGGACAGGCCCCCTGAAGCTTTCTTT
CDR3aa: CASSLAGDRPPEAFF
v_gene: TRBV12-3/TRBV12-4
d_gene: TRBD1
j_gene: TRBJ1-1
abundance: -

CDR3nt: TGTGCCAGCAGCTTAGCGTGGGGGACTGAAGCTTTCTTT
CDR3aa: CASSLAWGTEAFF
v_gene: TRBV7-9
d_gene: -
j_gene: TRBJ1-1
abundance: once

CDR3nt: TGTGCCAGTAGTATAGGACAGGGTCAGACCCAGTACTTC
CDR3aa: CASSIGQGQTQYF
v_gene: TRBV19
d_gene: TRBD1
j_gene: TRBJ2-5
abundance: many

CDR3nt: TGTGCCAGCAGCTTAGTGAGAGACGGGTCGGGGGGGGAGCTGTTTTTT
CDR3aa: CASSLVRDGSGGELFF
v_gene: TRBV11-2
d_gene: -
j_gene: TRBJ2-2
abundance: -

CDR3nt: TGTGCCAGCAGCCGTAGCGGGGGAAGCTCCTACGAGCAGTACTTC
CDR3aa: CASSRSGGSSYEQYF
v_gene: TRBV7-2
d_gene: TRBD2
j_gene: TRBJ2-7
abundance: many

CDR3nt: TGCGCCAGCAGCCAACTAGCGGGAGGGCCGAAGACCCAGTACTTC
CDR3aa: CASSQLAGGPKTQYF
v_gene: TRBV4-1
d_gene: TRBD2
j_gene: TRBJ2-5
abundance: many

CDR3nt: TGTGCCAGCAGTTTAGGCGAAGGCGTCACTCGGGGAGAGACCCAGTACTTC
CDR3aa: CASSLGEGVTRGETQYF
v_gene: TRBV28
d_gene: -
j_gene: TRBJ2-5
abundance: many

CDR3nt: TGTGCCAGCAGCGTAGGAGGTTTTGCCACTGAAGCTTTCTTT
CDR3aa: CASSVGGFATEAFF
v_gene: TRBV9
d_gene: -
j_gene: TRBJ1-1
abundance: -

CDR3nt: TGCAGCGTTGAAGGGGGCACAAGCGGCGAGCAGTACTTC
CDR3aa: CSVEGGTSGEQYF
v_gene: TRBV29-1
d_gene: -
j_gene: TRBJ2-7
abundance: many

CDR3nt: TGTGCCAGCAGCCCGATTAACAGGAACACTGAAGCTTTCTTT
CDR3aa: CASSPINRNTEAFF
v_gene: TRBV7-6
d_gene: -
j_gene: TRBJ1-1
abundance: few

CDR3nt: TGTGCCAGCAGTTTAAATCCCCAGCCCCAGCATTTT
CDR3aa: CASSLNPQPQHF
v_gene: TRBV28
d_gene: -
j_gene: TRBJ1-5
abundance: many

CDR3nt: TGTGCCTGGAGTGTTAAGGGGAACACTGAAGCTTTCTTT
CDR3aa: CAWSVKGNTEAFF
v_gene: TRBV30
d_gene: -
j_gene: TRBJ1-1
abundance: -

CDR3nt: TGTGCCAGCAGCGACTACAGGGGGAGAGGGCATCAGCCCCAGCATTTT
CDR3aa: CASSDYRGRGHQPQHF
v_gene: TRBV6-4
d_gene: TRBD1
j_gene: TRBJ1-5
abundance: many

CDR3nt: TGTGCCAGCAGTTACTCTGAATTTGAGGGCAGATTGAACACCGGGGAGCTGTTTTTT
CDR3aa: CASSYSEFEGRLNTGELFF
v_gene: TRBV6-2/TRBV6-3
d_gene: -
j_gene: TRBJ2-2
abundance: many

CDR3nt: TGTGCCAGCAGCATAGTTAGCGGGAGTAAATACGAGCAGTACTTC
CDR3aa: CASSIVSGSKYEQYF
v_gene: TRBV7-2
d_gene: TRBD2
j_gene: TRBJ2-7
abundance: many

CDR3nt: TGTGCCAGCAGGGCAGCTAATCAGCCCCAGCATTTT
CDR3aa: CASRAANQPQHF
v_gene: TRBV12-3/TRBV12-4
d_gene: -
j_gene: TRBJ1-5
abundance: many

CDR3nt: TGTGCCAGCAGCTGGACTAGTCGTCCCTACGAGCAGTACTTC
CDR3aa: CASSWTSRPYEQYF
v_gene: TRBV11-2
d_gene: TRBD2
j_gene: TRBJ2-7
abundance: -

CDR3nt: TGTGCCAGCAGCCGCAGTGCAGGGGGCAATCAGCCCCAGCATTTT
CDR3aa: CASSRSAGGNQPQHF
v_gene: TRBV7-8
d_gene: -
j_gene: TRBJ1-5
abundance: many

CDR3nt: TGTGCCAGCAGCCGGGAACTAGCGTTTTACGAGCAGTACTTC
CDR3aa: CASSRELAFYEQYF
v_gene: TRBV7-2
d_gene: TRBD2
j_gene: TRBJ2-7
abundance: many

CDR3nt: TGCAGCGTTGCTGGGGCCGGCAATCAGCCCCAGCATTTT
CDR3aa: CSVAGAGNQPQHF
v_gene: TRBV29-1
d_gene: -
j_gene: TRBJ1-5
abundance: many

CDR3nt: TGTGCCAGCAGCCCAGCCAGTGGACAGGGATTTCGCGAGCAGTACTTC
CDR3aa: CASSPASGQGFREQYF
v_gene: TRBV11-2
d_gene: TRBD1
j_gene: TRBJ2-7
abundance: -

CDR3nt: TGTGCCAGCAGCCCCGTAGAGGCCGGGGAGCTGTTTTTT
CDR3aa: CASSPVEAGELFF
v_gene: TRBV6-5
d_gene: -
j_gene: TRBJ2-2
abundance: many

CDR3nt: TGTGCCAGCAGTTTCCCCGGGACAGTTAGGCCGAAGCAGTACTTC
CDR3aa: CASSFPGTVRPKQYF
v_gene: TRBV28
d_gene: TRBD1
j_gene: TRBJ2-7
abundance: -

CDR3nt: TGTGCCAGCAGTCGGGACAGTAACTACGAGCAGTACTTC
CDR3aa: CASSRDSNYEQYF
v_gene: TRBV6-1
d_gene: TRBD1
j_gene: TRBJ2-7
abundance: -

CDR3nt: TGTGCCAGCAGTTACTCGCAGGATCGCAACTATGGCTACACCTTC
CDR3aa: CASSYSQDRNYGYTF
v_gene: TRBV6-5
d_gene: -
j_gene: TRBJ1-2
abundance: -

CDR3nt: TGTGCCAGCAGTGAAGCGCGGCTAGCGGGGGCTCAAGAGACCCAGTACTTC
CDR3aa: CASSEARLAGAQETQYF
v_gene: TRBV6-1
d_gene: TRBD2
j_gene: TRBJ2-5
abundance: once